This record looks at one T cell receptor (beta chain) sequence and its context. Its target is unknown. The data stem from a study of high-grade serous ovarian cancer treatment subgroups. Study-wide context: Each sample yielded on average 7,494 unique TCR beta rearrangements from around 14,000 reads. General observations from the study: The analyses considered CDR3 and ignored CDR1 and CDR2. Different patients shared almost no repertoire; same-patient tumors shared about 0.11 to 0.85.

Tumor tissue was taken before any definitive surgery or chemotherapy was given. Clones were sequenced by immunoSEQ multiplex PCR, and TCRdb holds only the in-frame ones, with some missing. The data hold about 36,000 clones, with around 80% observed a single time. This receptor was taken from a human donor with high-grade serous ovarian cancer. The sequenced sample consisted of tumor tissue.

Here the CDR3 DNA reads TGTGCCAGCAGCCGGGCCCTGCACACACAGGGGATGGATGAGCAGTACTTC. Translating it yields CASSRALHTQGMDEQYF. This chain links TRBV11-2 with TRBJ2-7; 7 bases map to TRBD1. V gave up 5 bases and J gave up 7 bases; unmatched junction bases: 20. Germline CDR1 SGHAT, CDR2 FQNNGV. The CDR3 length is 17 residues.